These 13 T cell receptor beta chains came from one sample sequenced in a study of blood T cell repertoires in COVID-19 (dated by TCRdb to 2018 to 2021). The protocol used for the library was the immunoSEQ multiplex PCR assay. The table comes from immuneACCESS by way of TCRdb, which keeps in-frame sequences with V and J called. Part of the clones is missing from these tables; in studies checked, under half for an unresolved V gene and the rest for unknown reasons. Present in this sample are 170,000 or so clones, 75% to 90% of which were seen just once. The ten largest clonotypes hold about 7% of the sample. The specimen sequenced was peripheral blood. All receptors come from a woman aged 40 to 49 with COVID-19, enrolled during active disease.

The chain recombines TRBV6-4 with TRBJ1-2, with 8 positions matching TRBD1. Germline values: CDR1 MRHNA, CDR2 SNTAGT. CDR3 length: 12 residues. Unmatched junction bases numbered 7, after V lost 10 bases and J lost 6 bases. CDR3 nucleotides: TGTGCCACCTCACAGGGGGAACATGGCTACACCTTC. Amino acid sequence: CATSQGEHGYTF.

This CDR3 is CASSFSTGNTIYF. In nucleotides, the CDR3 is TGTGCCAGCAGTTTTTCCACTGGAAACACCATATATTTT. The gene calls are TRBV25-1 and TRBJ1-3; no clear D gene. This CDR3 region has 13 residues. Trimming took 5 bases from V and 2 from J, leaving 7 bases between them. CDR1 is MGHDK and CDR2 is SYGVNS in the germline V gene.

This sequence joins TRBV21-1 and TRBJ1-3; TRBD1, the D gene given by the table, was not confirmed from the DNA. TRBV21-1 counts as a pseudogene. The CDR3 extends over 16 amino acids. The CDR3 protein is CASSTTTQGSGNTIYF. CDR3 DNA sequence: TGTGCCAGCAGCACCACTACCCAGGGGTCTGGAAACACCATATATTTT.

V is TRBV28 and J is TRBJ1-2; weak D call: TRBD1 (6 bases). The germline V gene encodes CDR1 MDHEN and CDR2 SYDVKM. The germline V and J ends were trimmed by 6 bases and 8 bases, with 16 bases remaining between them. The CDR3 runs 13 residues. The CDR3 bases are TGTGCCAGCAGGTTCCACACAGGGTACGGCTACACCTTC. It codes for CASRFHTGYGYTF.

The chain links TRBV28 to TRBJ1-6; D is undetermined. Germline V lookup: CDR1 MDHEN, CDR2 SYDVKM. The CDR3 spans 15 residues. V was shortened by 7 bases and J by 8 bases, with 18 bases between the two germline ends. The CDR3 sequence: CASTGSWSRDSPLHF. CDR3 sequence (DNA): TGTGCCAGCACCGGCTCGTGGTCGAGGGATTCACCCCTCCACTTT.

The V gene is TRBV7-9, the J gene TRBJ2-3; D may be TRBD2 (6 bases). The CDR3 totals 16 residues. V was cut by 5 bases and J by 4 bases, with 19 bases left in between. From germline, CDR1 is SEHNR and CDR2 FQNEAQ (reference sequence). Here the CDR3 DNA reads TGTGCCAGCAGCACTCGGGACTCCTATCCCCCAGATACGCAGTATTTT. Translated: CASSTRDSYPPDTQYF.

The rearrangement uses TRBV6-2 or TRBV6-3 and TRBJ2-5; a possible D gene is TRBD1 (6 bases). The V gene lost 2 bases and the J gene lost 4 bases, with 17 bases spanning the gap. Per the germline V gene, CDR1 is MNHEY and CDR2 is SVGEGT. CDR3 length equals 16 residues. The CDR3 DNA is TGTGCCAGCAGTTACGGGGGAAGGGACATCTCAGAGACCCAGTACTTC. The encoded protein is CASSYGGRDISETQYF.

This clone was observed once. The rearrangement joins TRBV27 to TRBJ2-7, with 7 bases lining up with TRBD2. Germline CDR1 reads MNHEY; CDR2 reads SMNVEV (reference sequence). Trimming cost V 8 bases and J 2 bases; bases outside gene matches: 6. The CDR3 covers 13 residues. CDR3: CASGKRGPYEQYF. CDR3 bases: TGTGCCAGCGGAAAGCGGGGACCCTACGAGCAGTACTTC.

The chain has TRBV28 and TRBJ2-7, with 9 positions matching TRBD2. Germline CDR1 is MDHEN and CDR2 is SYDVKM. The CDR3 contains 19 residues. J gave up 7 bases and V 2 bases, and 21 bases lay outside the gene matches. DNA for the CDR3: TGTGCCAGCAGTTTACGCAAAACTCGGACTAGCGTTTACGGCGGGGAGCAGTACTTC. It codes for CASSLRKTRTSVYGGEQYF.

The chain recombines TRBV6-5 with TRBJ1-2, with D possibly matching TRBD1 (6 bases). V gave up 6 bases and J gave up 0 bases, with 11 bases separating them. The CDR3 runs 14 residues. Germline V gene lookup returns CDR1 MNHEY and CDR2 SVGAGI. The DNA of the CDR3 is TGTGCCAGCAGAGGACAGTCTCCTAACTATGGCTACACCTTC. It encodes CASRGQSPNYGYTF.

The chain recombines TRBV2 with TRBJ1-1; D may be TRBD1 (5 bases). From germline, CDR1 is SNHLY and CDR2 FYNNEI. Trimming shortened V by 6 bases and J by 11 bases, and 25 bases separated the two germline ends. The CDR3 contains 15 residues. The CDR3 bases are TGTGCCAGCAGGTCGACGGGGGGGGACCTTAGTATGGCTTTCTTT. It specifies CASRSTGGDLSMAFF.

V usage is TRBV6-5 and J usage is TRBJ1-6, with TRBD1 as a possible D gene (6 bases). Germline CDR1 and CDR2: MNHEY and SVGAGI. The length of the CDR3 is 15 residues. Trimming cost V 6 bases and J 5 bases, with 14 bases left between them. The CDR3 is CASSPRGKNNSPLHF. The CDR3, as DNA: TGTGCCAGCAGCCCCAGGGGAAAGAATAATTCACCCCTCCACTTT.

This clone was observed many times. The chain combines TRBV5-1 with TRBJ2-7, with TRBD1 matching 9 bases. Germline V gives CDR1 SGHRS, CDR2 YFSETQ. CDR3 length: 16 residues. The V gene end was trimmed by 2 bases and the J gene end by 5 bases; junction bases not matched to a gene: 11. The CDR3: CASSLRPRDRVDEQYF. In DNA, the CDR3 is TGCGCCAGCAGCTTACGGCCTCGGGACAGGGTTGACGAGCAGTACTTC.